This T cell receptor (beta chain) is from a study of early T cells in non-severe SARS-CoV-2 infection. Study information: The authors sequenced bulk RNA from unsorted whole blood, leaving chains unpaired. Whole-study findings and limits: Reliance on VDJdb matching favored anti-spike CD8 responses; private and CD4 specificities were missed.

There are a few counts of this clonotype. The antigen remains undetermined. Unique molecular identifiers were added to individual cDNA molecules. Using its own MiXCR run on the 5' RACE reads, TCRdb lists one record per CDR3 protein. Here the sample spans tens of thousands of distinct CDR3 sequences, roughly 13% being singletons. V lost 4 bases and J lost 4, with 15 bases in between. The CDR3 consists of 15 residues. CDR1 is ENHRY and CDR2 is SYGVKD in the germline V gene. This sequence originates from an adult who was a healthcare worker with PCR-confirmed SARS-CoV-2 infection or an uninfected control (not recorded which). This chain uses TRBV10-3 with TRBJ2-3, with TRBD2 as a possible D gene (6 bases). Specimen: whole blood. The CDR3 reads CAISAGRDLADTQYF. The CDR3 DNA reads as TGTGCCATCAGTGCCGGGAGAGACCTCGCAGATACGCAGTATTTT.